The rows below give T cell receptor beta chains drawn from one sample of a study of T cell responses to AZD1222 COVID-19 vaccine. TCRdb's copy holds only in-frame clones and misses some; the assay was immunoSEQ multiplex PCR. The sample includes 140,000 to 150,000 clones, roughly 87% of them seen just once. The sequenced sample was peripheral blood, obtained on day 0 of AZD1222 vaccination. The origin of the receptors is an adult in good health. CDR3s include the opening cysteine and the closing phenylalanine or tryptophan. A D gene is named only where the DNA matches it firmly. Expanded clones are given a class, and other clones once, few, many or no size at all.

j_gene	v_gene	abundance	d_gene	CDR3nt	CDR3aa
TRBJ1-2	TRBV6-2/TRBV6-3	-	-	TGTGCCAGCAGTTACTCGATACAAGGGGCTTATGGCTACACCTTC	CASSYSIQGAYGYTF
TRBJ1-2	TRBV28	-	TRBD1	TGTGCCAGCATTACCCCGGGACAGGGGGCGCGTGGCTACACCTTC	CASITPGQGARGYTF
TRBJ2-6	TRBV12-5	-	-	TGTGCTAGTGGCCTGACCAACGTCCTGACTTTC	CASGLTNVLTF
TRBJ2-1	TRBV4-3	-	-	TGCGCCAGCAGCCAAGATCTCGGCCAGGAAAACAATGAGCAGTTCTTC	CASSQDLGQENNEQFF
TRBJ2-2	TRBV19	-	-	TGTGCCAGCAGGACGGGATTCACCGGGGAGCTGTTTTTT	CASRTGFTGELFF
TRBJ2-5	TRBV9	-	TRBD1	TGTGCCAGCAGCGTAGAGGCAGGGGGCGCCTGGGAGACCCAGTACTTC	CASSVEAGGAWETQYF
TRBJ1-1	TRBV3-1/TRBV3-2	-	-	TGTGCCAGCAGCCGCGAATCGGAGAACACTGAAGCTTTCTTT	CASSRESENTEAFF
TRBJ2-1	TRBV10-3	-	TRBD2	TGTGCCATCTCTCAATCTGGCGGGAGAAACTACAATGAGCAGTTCTTC	CAISQSGGRNYNEQFF
TRBJ1-1	TRBV2	-	-	TGTGCCAGCAGGGGGGGCACAGGGACCACTGAAGCTTTCTTT	CASRGGTGTTEAFF
TRBJ2-5	TRBV27	-	-	TGTGCCAGCAGTTTTTTGGGCAGCAGCAACCAAGAGACCCAGTACTTC	CASSFLGSSNQETQYF
TRBJ2-7	TRBV30	once	-	TGTGCCTGGAGTTTCCGGGACTGGACCCTCTACGAGCAGTACTTC	CAWSFRDWTLYEQYF
TRBJ1-2	TRBV12-3/TRBV12-4	few	-	TGTGCCAGCAGTTTCGGAGGGTACTATGGCTACACCTTC	CASSFGGYYGYTF
TRBJ1-2	TRBV28	-	-	TGTGCCAGCTATTCATGGGGGAGGGAGGGTGGCTACACCTTC	CASYSWGREGGYTF
TRBJ1-6	TRBV15	-	-	TGTGCCACCAGCGGGAGAGGAGGATATAGCTCCTATAATTCACCCCTCCACTTT	CATSGRGGYSSYNSPLHF
TRBJ1-5	TRBV6-2/TRBV6-3	-	-	TGTGCCAGCAGTTACAAGGACCGGCCCCAGCATTTT	CASSYKDRPQHF
TRBJ1-2	TRBV28	-	-	TGTGCCAGCAGTTCCACATGGGGCTACACCTTC	CASSSTWGYTF
TRBJ1-2	TRBV6-2/TRBV6-3	-	-	TGTGCCAGCAGTCTCGTTGGACAGCTCTATGGCTACACCTTC	CASSLVGQLYGYTF
TRBJ1-1	TRBV12-3/TRBV12-4	-	-	TGTGCCAGCAGTTTAAGGGCTCACACTGAAGCTTTCTTT	CASSLRAHTEAFF
TRBJ2-4	TRBV6-6	-	TRBD1	TGTGCCAGCAGTCCATCCCTAGGGACAGGGATTCTTGCCATTCAGTACTTC	CASSPSLGTGILAIQYF
TRBJ2-5	TRBV6-5	-	-	TGTGCCAGCACCCTAAGCGTGAGCGGAGAGACCCAGTACTTC	CASTLSVSGETQYF
TRBJ2-7	TRBV28	-	TRBD2	TGTGCCAGCAGTTTGGGTAGCGGGAGGTACTACGAGCAGTACTTC	CASSLGSGRYYEQYF
TRBJ2-3	TRBV7-3	-	-	TGTGCCAGCAGCTTAACCGGGACTCCAATTGGTACGCAGTATTTT	CASSLTGTPIGTQYF
TRBJ1-2	TRBV18	-	-	TGTGCCAGCTCACTCGAGGGACGGAACTATGGCTACACCTTC	CASSLEGRNYGYTF
TRBJ2-1	TRBV5-5	once	-	TGTGCCAGCAGCTTGGAAGTCTACTACAATGAGCAGTTCTTC	CASSLEVYYNEQFF
TRBJ1-4	TRBV19	-	TRBD1	TGTGCCAGTGGCCAGGGACAGCCGCTAAATGAAAAACTGTTTTTT	CASGQGQPLNEKLFF
TRBJ2-2	TRBV10-1	-	-	TGCGCCAGCAGTGAGTGGACCGGCACCGGGGAGCTGTTTTTT	CASSEWTGTGELFF
TRBJ2-4	TRBV6-2/TRBV6-3	-	-	TGTGCCAGCAGTTACTCGAACCCAGGGAAGGGCATTCAGTACTTC	CASSYSNPGKGIQYF
TRBJ1-1	TRBV19	-	-	TGTGCCGTTAAACCCCAGAACACTGAAGCTTTCTTT	CAVKPQNTEAFF
TRBJ1-2	TRBV4-1	-	TRBD1	TGCGCCAGCAGCCAAGCGGACAGGGAAGAGGGCTACACCTTC	CASSQADREEGYTF
TRBJ2-1	TRBV3-1/TRBV3-2	-	-	TGTGCCAGCAGCCGCACTGGACGAAGCGGTGAGCAGTTCTTC	CASSRTGRSGEQFF
TRBJ1-1	TRBV18	-	TRBD1	TGTGCCAGCTCGGACGGGACAGGGGGACTTTTGGGGACTGAAGCTTTCTTT	CASSDGTGGLLGTEAFF
TRBJ2-7	TRBV29-1	-	TRBD2	TGCAGCGTGGATGGACTAGCTGGCCCCTACGAGCAGTACTTC	CSVDGLAGPYEQYF
TRBJ1-1	TRBV28	-	TRBD1	TGTGCCGGGCACTCTACAGGGGGGGTCACTGAAGCTTTCTTT	CAGHSTGGVTEAFF
TRBJ1-5	TRBV5-6	-	TRBD1	TGTGCCAGCAGCTTGGGGGACAGGGCTAATCAGCCCCAGCATTTT	CASSLGDRANQPQHF
TRBJ2-7	TRBV7-2	-	-	TGTGCCAGCAGCACCTCCCTGTTGAACGAGCAGTACTTC	CASSTSLLNEQYF
TRBJ2-7	TRBV6-2/TRBV6-3	-	TRBD2	TGTGCCAGCAGCCCTAGCGGGAGTGTATCCCACGAGCAGTACTTC	CASSPSGSVSHEQYF
TRBJ1-2	TRBV27	-	-	TGTGCCAGCAGTTTAACGCACTCTAACTATGGCTACACCTTC	CASSLTHSNYGYTF
TRBJ2-3	TRBV21-1	-	-	TGTGCCAGCAGCACCTCTGATAGACAGGGTTCCCACCTTACGGATACGCAGTATTTT	CASSTSDRQGSHLTDTQYF
TRBJ2-1	TRBV2	-	-	TGTGCCAGCAGAGCTACAGATAATGAGCAGTTCTTC	CASRATDNEQFF
TRBJ1-6	TRBV5-4	few	-	TGTGCCAGCAGCCAGGGGAATAATTCACCCCTCCACTTT	CASSQGNNSPLHF
TRBJ2-6	TRBV19	-	-	TGTGCCAGTAGTATAGCCGGCTCTGGGGCCAACGTCCTGACTTTC	CASSIAGSGANVLTF
TRBJ1-5	TRBV12-2	-	-	TGTGCAAGTCGCTTACGACCGGGACACATTAGCAATCAGCCCCAGCATTTT	CASRLRPGHISNQPQHF
TRBJ1-2	TRBV4-3	-	-	TGCGCCAGCAGCCAAGGGCCGGCGGATGGCTACACCTTC	CASSQGPADGYTF
TRBJ1-5	TRBV2	few	TRBD1	TGTGCCAGCAAGGGGGCCGGTTCGGGAAATCAGCCCCAGCATTTT	CASKGAGSGNQPQHF
TRBJ1-4	TRBV5-1	-	-	TGCGCCAGCAGCTCCAGGGTGGGGGAGTTAATGAATGAAAAACTGTTTTTT	CASSSRVGELMNEKLFF
TRBJ2-7	TRBV18	-	TRBD1	TGTGCCAGCTCGATGGACAGGGGATTTTCCTACGAGCAGTACTTC	CASSMDRGFSYEQYF
TRBJ1-4	TRBV7-8	-	-	TGTGCCAGCAGCATCGGACAGCACCTCGGCGAAAAACTGTTTTTT	CASSIGQHLGEKLFF
TRBJ2-1	TRBV9	-	-	TGTGCCAGCAGCGTTGCCGCATCCTACAATGAGCAGTTCTTC	CASSVAASYNEQFF
TRBJ1-4	TRBV29-1	-	-	TGCAGCGTTGCCGCGGGACTCAATGAAAAACTGTTTTTT	CSVAAGLNEKLFF
TRBJ2-2	TRBV18	-	-	TGTGCCAGCTCACCAATGGCGGGACGATCCGGGGAGCTGTTTTTT	CASSPMAGRSGELFF
TRBJ2-7	TRBV7-2	-	-	TGTGCCAGCAGCCCAGGGCGCTCCTACGAGCAGTACTTC	CASSPGRSYEQYF
TRBJ1-1	TRBV21-1	-	-	TGTGCCAGCAGCACAGCCATGAACACTGAAGCTTTCTTT	CASSTAMNTEAFF